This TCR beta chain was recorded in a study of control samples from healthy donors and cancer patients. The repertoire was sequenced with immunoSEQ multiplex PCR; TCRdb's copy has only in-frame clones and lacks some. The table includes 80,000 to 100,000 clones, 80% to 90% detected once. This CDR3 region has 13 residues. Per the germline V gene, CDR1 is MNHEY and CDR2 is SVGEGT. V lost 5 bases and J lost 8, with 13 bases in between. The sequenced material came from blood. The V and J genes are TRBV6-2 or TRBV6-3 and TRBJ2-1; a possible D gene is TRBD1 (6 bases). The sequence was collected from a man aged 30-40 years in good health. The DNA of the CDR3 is TGTGCCAGCAGTCGGATACAGGGTTATGAGCAGTTCTTC. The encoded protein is CASSRIQGYEQFF.